These 3 T cell receptor beta chains came from one sample sequenced in a study of blood T cell repertoires in COVID-19. Profiling relied on immunoSEQ multiplex PCR, and the TCRdb table lists in-frame clones only, not all of them. The table includes approximately 200,000 clones, around 86% detected once. Sequenced: PBMCs or T cells enriched from blood (not recorded which). The receptors originated from a woman younger than 45 who had recovered from COVID-19.

J is TRBJ1-5 and V is TRBV7-9; TRBD1 matches 12 bases. Germline CDR1 is SEHNR and CDR2 is FQNEAQ (reference sequence). J gave up 6 bases and V 5 bases, and 14 bases lay outside the gene matches. The CDR3 covers 18 residues. Here the CDR3 DNA reads TGTGCCAGCAGCGTCACCGGGACAGGGGGCGTGGGGCGTCAGCCCCAGCATTTT. Translated: CASSVTGTGGVGRQPQHF.

V and J are TRBV5-1 and TRBJ2-3; D gene ambiguous. Trimming cost V 2 bases and J 2 bases, with 9 bases left between them. Germline loops: CDR1 SGHRS, CDR2 YFSETQ. The CDR3 spans 14 residues. The CDR3 region has the DNA TGCGCCAGCAGCTTAAGCGAGCACACAGATACGCAGTATTTT. It specifies CASSLSEHTDTQYF.

The rearrangement uses TRBV19 and TRBJ1-5; 8 bases fit TRBD1. Per germline, CDR1 LNHDA and CDR2 SQIVND (reference sequence). This CDR3 has 15 residues. V trimming: 5 bases; J trimming: 0 bases; junction bases outside the gene matches: 3. This CDR3 reads CASSLQGDSNQPQHF. The CDR3 DNA reads TGTGCCAGTAGTTTACAGGGGGATAGCAATCAGCCCCAGCATTTT. Combining the CDR3 with reference TRBV19 and TRBJ1-5 gives the whole variable domain DGGITQSPKYLFRKEGQNVTLSCEQNLNHDAMYWYRQDPGQGLRLIYYSQIVNDFQKGDIAEGYSVSREKKESFPLTVTSAQKNPTAFYLCASSLQGDSNQPQHFGDGTRLSIL.